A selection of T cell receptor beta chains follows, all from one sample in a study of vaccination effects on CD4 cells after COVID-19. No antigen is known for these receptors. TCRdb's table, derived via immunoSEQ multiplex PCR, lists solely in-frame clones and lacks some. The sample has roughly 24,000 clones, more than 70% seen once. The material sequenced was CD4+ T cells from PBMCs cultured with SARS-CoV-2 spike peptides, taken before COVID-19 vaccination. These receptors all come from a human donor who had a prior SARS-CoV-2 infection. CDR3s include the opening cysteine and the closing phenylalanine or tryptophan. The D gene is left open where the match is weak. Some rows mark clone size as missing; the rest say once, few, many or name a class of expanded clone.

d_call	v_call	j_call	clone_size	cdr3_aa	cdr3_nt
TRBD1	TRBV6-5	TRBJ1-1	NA	CASSRTGLTPEAFF	TGTGCCAGCAGTCGGACAGGCCTCACCCCGGAAGCTTTCTTT
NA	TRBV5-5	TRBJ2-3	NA	CASSSPATDTQYF	TGTGCCAGCAGCTCCCCGGCCACAGATACGCAGTATTTT
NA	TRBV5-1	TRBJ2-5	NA	CASSLDDPETQYF	TGCGCCAGCAGCTTGGACGATCCGGAGACCCAGTACTTC
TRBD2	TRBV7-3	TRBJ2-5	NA	CASSLREGETQYF	TGTGCCAGCAGCTTAAGGGAGGGGGAGACCCAGTACTTC
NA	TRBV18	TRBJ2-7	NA	CASSPRAPFREQYF	TGTGCCAGCTCACCGCGGGCCCCATTCCGAGAGCAGTACTTC
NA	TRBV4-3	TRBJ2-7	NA	CASSQDSGPNYEQYF	TGCGCCAGCAGCCAAGATTCCGGGCCGAACTACGAGCAGTACTTC
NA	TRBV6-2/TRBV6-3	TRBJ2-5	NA	CASSALASRETQYF	TGTGCCAGCAGTGCCCTAGCGAGCAGAGAGACCCAGTACTTC
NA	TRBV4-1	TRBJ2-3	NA	CASSHQPGSRNTQYF	TGCGCCAGCAGCCACCAACCAGGGAGTAGAAATACGCAGTATTTT
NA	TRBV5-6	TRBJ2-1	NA	CASSLDTYNEQFF	TGTGCCAGCAGCTTGGACACCTACAATGAGCAGTTCTTC
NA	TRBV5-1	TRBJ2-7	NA	CASSDAYEQYF	TGCGCCAGCAGCGATGCCTACGAGCAGTACTTC
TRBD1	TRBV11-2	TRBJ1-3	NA	CASSLTGTVSGNTIYF	TGTGCCAGCAGCTTGACCGGGACAGTCTCTGGAAACACCATATATTTT
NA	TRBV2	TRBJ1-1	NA	CASSDTTGEAFF	TGTGCCAGCAGTGACACTACCGGAGAAGCTTTCTTT
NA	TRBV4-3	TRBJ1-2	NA	CASSQEPGWTYGYTF	TGCGCCAGCAGCCAAGAGCCCGGGTGGACTTATGGCTACACCTTC
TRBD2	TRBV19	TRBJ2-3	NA	CASSVYSGTRTDTQYF	TGTGCCAGTAGTGTTTATAGCGGGACCCGCACAGATACGCAGTATTTT
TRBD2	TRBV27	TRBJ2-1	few	CASRLLAGGPSEQFF	TGTGCCAGCAGGTTACTAGCGGGGGGGCCAAGTGAGCAGTTCTTC
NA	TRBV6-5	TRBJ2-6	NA	CASTSSGSGANVLTF	TGTGCCAGCACCTCCTCAGGCTCTGGGGCCAACGTCCTGACTTTC
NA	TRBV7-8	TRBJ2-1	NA	CASSLFFGNNNEQFF	TGTGCCAGCAGCTTATTTTTCGGGAACAACAATGAGCAGTTCTTC
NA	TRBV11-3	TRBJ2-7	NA	CASSLGQSSYEQYF	TGTGCCAGCAGCTTAGGACAGAGCTCCTACGAGCAGTACTTC
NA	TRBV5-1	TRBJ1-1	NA	CASSLDRPHTEAFF	TGCGCCAGCAGCTTGGACAGGCCTCACACTGAAGCTTTCTTT
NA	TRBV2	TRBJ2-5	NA	CASSPDRPRAQYF	TGTGCCAGCAGTCCAGACAGGCCCAGGGCCCAGTACTTC
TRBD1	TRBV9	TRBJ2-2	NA	CASSAQGETGELFF	TGTGCCAGCAGCGCACAGGGGGAAACCGGGGAGCTGTTTTTT
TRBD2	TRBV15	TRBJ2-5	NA	CATSRGTSGQETQYF	TGTGCCACCAGCAGAGGGACTAGCGGTCAAGAGACCCAGTACTTC
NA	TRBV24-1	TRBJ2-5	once	CATSGSDYETQYF	TGTGCCACCAGTGGTTCGGACTATGAGACCCAGTACTTC
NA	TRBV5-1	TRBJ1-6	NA	CASSLRGGARSSPLHF	TGCGCCAGCAGCTTGAGAGGCGGGGCTCGGAGTTCACCCCTCCACTTT
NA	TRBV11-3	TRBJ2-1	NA	CASSPGGETVDNEQFF	TGTGCCAGCAGCCCAGGGGGGGAGACGGTTGACAATGAGCAGTTCTTC
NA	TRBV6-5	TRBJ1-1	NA	CASREVAGWNTEAFF	TGTGCCAGTCGCGAAGTAGCAGGGTGGAACACTGAAGCTTTCTTT
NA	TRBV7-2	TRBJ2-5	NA	CASSPSWGREGETQYF	TGTGCCAGCAGCCCCTCGTGGGGGCGTGAAGGAGAGACCCAGTACTTC
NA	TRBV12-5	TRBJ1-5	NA	CASGSERVQPQHF	TGTGCTAGTGGTTCAGAAAGGGTCCAGCCCCAGCATTTT
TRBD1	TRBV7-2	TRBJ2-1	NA	CASSLRGHLPNEQFF	TGTGCCAGCAGCCTCAGGGGGCACCTACCCAATGAGCAGTTCTTC
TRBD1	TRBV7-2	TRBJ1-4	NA	CASSSQGLFNEKLFF	TGTGCCAGCAGCTCACAGGGGTTGTTTAATGAAAAACTGTTTTTT
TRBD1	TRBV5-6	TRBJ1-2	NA	CASSQDRDYGYTF	TGTGCCAGCAGCCAAGACAGGGACTATGGCTACACCTTC
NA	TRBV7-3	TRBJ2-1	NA	CASSPSRVSSYNEQFF	TGTGCCAGCAGCCCCAGTAGGGTAAGCTCCTACAATGAGCAGTTCTTC
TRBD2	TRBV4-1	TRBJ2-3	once	CASSQEGPGGNTDTQYF	TGCGCCAGCAGCCAAGAGGGTCCGGGGGGGAACACAGATACGCAGTATTTT
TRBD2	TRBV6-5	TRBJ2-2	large	CASSRREGYTGELFF	TGTGCCAGCAGTAGGAGGGAGGGTTATACCGGGGAGCTGTTTTTT
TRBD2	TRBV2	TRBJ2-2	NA	CATQNGLAGVDTGELFF	TGTGCCACACAAAACGGACTAGCGGGAGTAGACACCGGGGAGCTGTTTTTT
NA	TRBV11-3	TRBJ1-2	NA	CASSFGGGRGYTF	TGTGCCAGCAGCTTCGGGGGCGGCAGAGGCTACACCTTC
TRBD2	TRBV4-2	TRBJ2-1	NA	CASSLVGSGGYNEQFF	TGTGCCAGCAGCCTCGTGGGAAGCGGGGGATACAATGAGCAGTTCTTC
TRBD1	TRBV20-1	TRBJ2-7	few	CSASLGTGGREQYF	TGCAGTGCTAGTTTGGGAACAGGGGGGCGCGAGCAGTACTTC
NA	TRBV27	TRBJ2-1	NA	CATPRNASSYNEQFF	TGTGCCACCCCACGGAACGCAAGCTCCTACAATGAGCAGTTCTTC
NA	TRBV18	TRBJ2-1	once	CASSPVGQTYNEQFF	TGTGCCAGCTCACCCGTGGGACAAACCTACAATGAGCAGTTCTTC
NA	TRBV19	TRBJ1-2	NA	CASSPDSSLAAYGYTF	TGTGCCAGTAGCCCCGACAGTAGCCTAGCCGCCTATGGCTACACCTTT
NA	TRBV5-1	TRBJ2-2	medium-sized	CASSPRGTNTGELFF	TGCGCCAGCAGTCCCAGGGGTACGAACACCGGGGAGCTGTTTTTT
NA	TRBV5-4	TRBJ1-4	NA	CASSLDGQSNEKLFF	TGTGCCAGCAGCTTGGATGGACAGTCTAATGAAAAACTGTTTTTT
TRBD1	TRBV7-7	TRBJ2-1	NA	CASSLKIGGQGASEQFF	TGTGCTAGCAGCTTAAAAATAGGGGGACAGGGGGCCAGTGAGCAGTTCTTC
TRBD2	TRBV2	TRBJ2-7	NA	CASTGWEGGHEQYF	TGTGCCAGCACCGGCTGGGAGGGTGGTCACGAGCAGTACTTC
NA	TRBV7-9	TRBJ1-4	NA	CASSSGRTNEKLFF	TGTGCCAGCAGCTCAGGCCGTACTAATGAAAAACTGTTTTTT
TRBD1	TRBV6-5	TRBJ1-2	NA	CASTPGQGARGYTF	TGTGCCAGCACCCCGGGACAGGGGGCCAGGGGCTACACCTTC
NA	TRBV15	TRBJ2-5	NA	CATSRAEGTAGQTQYF	TGTGCCACCAGCAGAGCGGAAGGGACTGCGGGGCAGACCCAGTACTTC